In this sample, the clone carrying this TCR beta chain turned up once. Its antigen is as yet unknown. This sample was included in a study of radiotherapy plus CTLA-4 blockade in lung cancer. Study-wide results and limits: Researchers report tumor-derived TCR clones expanding in blood after radiotherapy plus ipilimumab.

Sequencing used immunoSEQ multiplex PCR; TCRdb keeps in-frame clones, though not all of them. The data hold approximately 80,000 clones, with roughly four fifths observed a single time. Germline V lookup: CDR1 SGHVS, CDR2 FNYEAQ. The junction had 12 bases not matched to a gene; V was cut back by 2 bases and J by 8 bases. This CDR3 region has 16 residues. Chemo-refractory metastatic non-small-cell lung cancer patients underwent focal radiation alongside CTLA-4 blockade with ipilimumab. V and J are TRBV7-6 and TRBJ1-2, with 9 bases that match TRBD1. Sequencing used peripheral blood, obtained from a patient treated with radiotherapy plus ipilimumab. The sequence derives from a human donor with non-small cell lung cancer whose response to radiotherapy plus ipilimumab could not be evaluated. The chain's CDR3 is CASSLTQGASHTGYTF. The CDR3 DNA sequence: TGTGCCAGCAGCTTAACACAGGGGGCTTCTCATACAGGCTACACCTTC.